Listed here are 20 T cell receptor beta chains from one sample, sequenced in a study of a mutant IDH1 vaccine in newly diagnosed glioma. Data came from immunoSEQ multiplex PCR; TCRdb stores just in-frame clones and leaves some out. This repertoire shows 40,000 to 55,000 clones, roughly 78% found once; its top ten account for over 4.5%. Time point here: week 5, during vaccination. A single vaccine dose contained 300 ug of mutant IDH1 20-mer peptide, and topical imiquimod was used with it. Their recognized antigens are unknown. Sequenced material: PBMCs, taken from a glioma patient whose treatment included an IDH1 peptide vaccine. Receptors were obtained from a man aged 50 to 60 with glioma.

The V gene is TRBV11-2, the J gene TRBJ2-7; D is uncertain. Germline assignment: CDR1 SGHAT and CDR2 FQNNGV. Trimming removed 8 bases at V and 2 bases at J, with 10 bases between. CDR3 length: 12 residues. The CDR3 loop is CASQHRAYEQYF. The CDR3 coding sequence is TGTGCCAGCCAACACAGAGCCTACGAGCAGTACTTC.

The table lists this clone with a count of one. The chain is built from TRBV27 and TRBJ2-3; 9 positions agree with TRBD2. The CDR3 loop spans 13 amino acids. Germline assignment: CDR1 MNHEY and CDR2 SMNVEV (reference sequence). J lost 1 base, V lost 8 bases, and 1 base had no gene match. The CDR3 loop reads CASAGGGTDTQYF. The CDR3 DNA sequence: TGTGCCAGCGCGGGGGGGGGCACAGATACGCAGTATTTT.

The chain recombines TRBV19 with TRBJ2-7, with D possibly being TRBD2 (6 bases). Trimming shortened V by 0 bases and J by 0 bases, and 9 bases separated the two germline ends. This CDR3 contains 15 residues. CDR1 and CDR2 from the germline V gene are LNHDA and SQIVND (reference sequence). The CDR3 protein is CASSIERGLSYEQYF. As DNA, the CDR3 is TGTGCCAGTAGTATAGAGAGGGGACTCTCCTACGAGCAGTACTTC.

The CDR3 DNA is TGTGCCAGCAGCCCGACGGGGAACACCGGGGAGCTGTTTTTT. Translated, it gives CASSPTGNTGELFF. The V gene is TRBV5-4, the J gene TRBJ2-2; D not resolved. Trimming left V 4 bases short and J 1 base short, with 8 bases between. The V gene's germline CDR1 is SGHNT and CDR2 YYREEE (reference sequence). The length of the CDR3 is 14 residues.

This clone was detected only a few times. Germline and junction disagree at one end, which may indicate a read error. In DNA, the CDR3 is TGTGCCAGCAGTTACTCGAGGGCTAGCGGGGAAGACTTC. Amino acids: CASSYSRASGEDF. The chain couples TRBV6-5 to TRBJ2-7, with 9 bases fitting TRBD2. This CDR3 spans 13 amino acids. Per the germline V gene, CDR1 is MNHEY and CDR2 is SVGAGI.

The rearrangement links TRBV2 to TRBJ1-6; tentative D call: TRBD1 (6 bases). Germline V gene sequence: CDR1 SNHLY, CDR2 FYNNEI. This CDR3 is built from 14 residues. The germline V and J ends were trimmed by 7 bases and 6 bases, with 13 bases remaining between them. The CDR3, as DNA: TGTGCCAGCACCGGGGGACATGGTAATTCACCCCTCCACTTT. Its protein is CASTGGHGNSPLHF.

The V and J genes are TRBV2 and TRBJ2-2; D ambiguous. Germline CDR1 SNHLY, CDR2 FYNNEI. The CDR3 has 11 amino acids. V lost 10 bases and J 5 bases, leaving 8 bases between the germline ends. The CDR3 bases are TGTGCCATTTCGAGGACCGGGGAGCTGTTTTTT. This translates into CAISRTGELFF.

The chain recombines TRBV5-1 with TRBJ1-1; a weak D match, TRBD1 (5 bases). Germline V gene data show CDR1 as SGHRS and CDR2 as YFSETQ. V was cut by 0 bases and J by 4 bases, with 10 bases left in between. The CDR3 is 14 residues long. The CDR3 sequence is CASSLEQGLTEAFF. The CDR3 region has the DNA TGCGCCAGCAGCTTGGAGCAGGGACTCACTGAAGCTTTCTTT.

The V and J genes are TRBV6-6 and TRBJ2-1, with D hard to call. The CDR3 is made up of 14 amino acids. Trimming pared 1 base from V and 2 bases from J, leaving 6 bases between. The V gene's germline CDR1 is MNHNY and CDR2 SVGAGI (reference sequence). CDR3 DNA sequence: TGTGCCAGCAGTTACTTCCAGACCTACAATGAGCAGTTCTTC. This gives the protein CASSYFQTYNEQFF.

This chain uses TRBV11-2 with TRBJ1-4, with D tentatively TRBD1 (6 bases). Trimming shortened V by 5 bases and J by 8 bases, and 12 bases separated the two germline ends. Germline assignment: CDR1 SGHAT and CDR2 FQNNGV. This CDR3 is built from 13 residues. The CDR3 loop is CASSPQGSEKLFF. CDR3 in DNA: TGTGCCAGCAGCCCCCAGGGGTCCGAAAAACTGTTTTTT.

The genes are TRBV19 and TRBJ1-2; the match to TRBD1 covers 8 bases. The CDR3 covers 15 residues. Germline V lookup: CDR1 LNHDA, CDR2 SQIVND (reference sequence). The junction had 7 bases not matched to a gene; V was cut back by 7 bases and J by 0 bases. Written as DNA, the CDR3 is TGTGCCAGTATTAGGACAGGGCGAGCTAACTATGGCTACACCTTC. Residues: CASIRTGRANYGYTF.

The chain combines TRBV2 with TRBJ2-3, with D unresolved. Between the trimmed V and J ends, which lost 7 bases and 8 bases, there was a span of 13 bases. In germline, CDR1 is SNHLY, CDR2 FYNNEI. The CDR3 totals 12 residues. CDR3 in DNA: TGTGCCAGCATCCTGGGTCCTGGTACGCAGTATTTT. This gives the protein CASILGPGTQYF.

The genes are TRBV6-5 and TRBJ1-1; a weak D match, TRBD1 (6 bases). The germline V gene has CDR1 MNHEY and CDR2 SVGAGI. The V end was cut by 5 bases, the J end by 11 bases, with 18 bases between. The CDR3 is made up of 13 amino acids. Written as DNA, the CDR3 is TGTGCCAGCAGTCCACAGGGTAAGGTCAATGCTTTCTTT. Translated, it gives CASSPQGKVNAFF.

The V call is TRBV5-4, the J call TRBJ1-3; D may be TRBD1 (5 bases). CDR1 and CDR2 from the germline V gene are SGHNT and YYREEE (reference sequence). This CDR3 region has 14 residues. V was cut by 7 bases and J by 2 bases, with 13 bases left in between. The CDR3 region has the DNA TGTGCCAGCCGGAACCAGGGAGCTGGAAACACCATATATTTT. Translated: CASRNQGAGNTIYF.

The chain has TRBV6-5 and TRBJ2-7; TRBD1 might be the D (6 bases). Trimming removed 5 bases at V and 2 bases at J, with 16 bases between. CDR1 MNHEY and CDR2 SVGAGI come from the germline V gene. This CDR3 region has 15 residues. This CDR3 is CASSLRQALPYEQYF. In nucleotides, the CDR3 is TGTGCCAGCAGTCTTCGACAGGCACTACCCTACGAGCAGTACTTC.

The V and J genes are TRBV6-1 and TRBJ1-6; 9 bases agree with TRBD1. The ends lost 6 bases at V and 6 bases at J; junction bases unmatched: 3. Per germline, CDR1 MNHNS and CDR2 SASEGT. The CDR3 length is 14 residues. CDR3 amino acids: CASRVTGGNSPLHF. The DNA for the CDR3 is TGTGCCAGCAGGGTGACAGGGGGTAATTCACCCCTCCACTTT.

This sequence joins TRBV27 and TRBJ2-6, with D uncertain. The germline CDR1 and CDR2 sequences are MNHEY and SMNVEV (reference sequence). V lost 6 bases and J lost 1, with 4 bases in between. The length of the CDR3 is 13 residues. The CDR3 protein is CASRVSGANVLTF. CDR3 DNA sequence: TGTGCCAGCAGAGTGTCTGGGGCCAACGTCCTGACTTTC.

V gene TRBV5-5 combines with J gene TRBJ1-1; D may be TRBD1 (6 bases). Trimming stripped 3 bases from V and 3 bases from J, with 9 bases between. This CDR3 region has 13 residues. From germline, CDR1 is SGHKS and CDR2 YYEKEE (reference sequence). CDR3 nucleotides: TGTGCCAGCAGCTCGGGACAAGACACTGAAGCTTTCTTT. Translated: CASSSGQDTEAFF.

The chain uses TRBV5-1 and TRBJ2-1; D remains ambiguous. From germline, CDR1 is SGHRS and CDR2 YFSETQ. V lost 2 bases and J lost 5, with 11 bases in between. This CDR3 has 14 amino acids. The CDR3 DNA is TGCGCCAGCAGCTTAATCCCACAACACAATGAGCAGTTCTTC. This sequence encodes CASSLIPQHNEQFF.

V usage is TRBV6-5 and J usage is TRBJ2-2; D is unclear. Trimming took off 2 bases at V and 6 bases at J, with 4 bases between the two ends. In germline, CDR1 is MNHEY, CDR2 SVGAGI. This CDR3 is built from 12 residues. This CDR3 reads CASSYISGELFF. Here the CDR3 DNA reads TGTGCCAGCAGTTACATTTCCGGGGAGCTGTTTTTT.